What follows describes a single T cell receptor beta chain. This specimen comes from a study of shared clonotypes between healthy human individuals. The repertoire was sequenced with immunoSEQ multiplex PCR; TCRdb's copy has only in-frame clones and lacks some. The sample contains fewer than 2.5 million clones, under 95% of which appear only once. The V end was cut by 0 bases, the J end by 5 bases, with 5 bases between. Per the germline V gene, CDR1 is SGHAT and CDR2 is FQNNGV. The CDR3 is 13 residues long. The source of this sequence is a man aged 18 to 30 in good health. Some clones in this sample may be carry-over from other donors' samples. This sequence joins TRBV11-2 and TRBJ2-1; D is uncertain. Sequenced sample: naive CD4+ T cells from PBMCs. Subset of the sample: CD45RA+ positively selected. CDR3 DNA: TGTGCCAGCAGCTTAGAACTCCACAATGAGCAGTTCTTC. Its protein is CASSLELHNEQFF.